Listed below are T cell receptor beta chains from one sample, sequenced in a study of blood T cells in healthy people across ages. Each CDR3 protein gets one entry after TCRdb re-called the 5' RACE reads with MiXCR. The profile covers 1.5 million or so distinct CDR3 sequences, with approximately 42% appearing a single time and roughly 7.9% taken by the ten largest. Sequencing was done on a sample of blood. These receptors came from a woman aged 18-29 years in good health. CDR3s include the opening cysteine and the closing phenylalanine or tryptophan. The order of the fields is CDR3 length, D gene, J gene, clone size, V gene, CDR3 protein, CDR3 DNA. The D gene is left open where the match is weak. Clone size is given for some rows only: seen once, a few or many times, or a class if the clone is expanded.

17	.	TRBJ1-2	few	TRBV3-1	CASSQDVPRGNNYGYTF	TGTGCCAGCAGCCAAGACGTTCCCCGGGGGAATAACTATGGCTACACCTTC
17	.	TRBJ2-1	.	TRBV18	CASSPVGQGKLAVGQFF	TGTGCCAGCTCACCAGTTGGGCAGGGGAAACTCGCAGTAGGGCAGTTCTTC
16	.	TRBJ2-7	few	TRBV5-1	CASSLEVQGLSYEQYF	TGCGCCAGCAGCTTGGAGGTCCAGGGCCTCTCCTACGAGCAGTACTTC
14	.	TRBJ2-1	.	TRBV6-2/TRBV6-3	CASSYTGSGDSPFF	TGTGCCAGCAGTTACACGGGCTCGGGCGATAGCCCGTTCTTC
16	TRBD1	TRBJ2-1	.	TRBV7-9	CASSLVVGTGFNEQFF	TGTGCCAGCAGCTTAGTAGTGGGGACAGGTTTCAATGAGCAGTTCTTC
13	TRBD1	TRBJ1-1	.	TRBV29-1	CSVSDRMNTEAFF	TGCAGCGTGTCGGACAGGATGAACACTGAAGCTTTCTTT
13	TRBD1	TRBJ2-7	.	TRBV5-1	CAGLRTGIYEQYF	TGCGCCGGCCTGAGGACAGGGATCTACGAGCAGTACTTC
16	TRBD2	TRBJ2-1	few	TRBV20-1	CSARLLSSGGGNEQFF	TGCAGTGCTAGACTATTATCTAGCGGAGGTGGGAATGAGCAGTTCTTC
14	.	TRBJ2-1	.	TRBV2	CARGDGGTYNEQFF	TGTGCCAGAGGGGACGGAGGTACCTACAATGAGCAGTTCTTC
15	TRBD2	TRBJ2-3	.	TRBV12-3/TRBV12-4	CASRLAGTHTDTQYF	TGTGCCAGCAGACTAGCGGGGACCCACACAGATACGCAGTATTTT
16	TRBD2	TRBJ2-7	few	TRBV6-2/TRBV6-3	CASSTLRRGSSYEQYF	TGTGCCAGTAGTACCTTACGTCGCGGGAGCTCCTACGAGCAGTACTTC
15	.	TRBJ1-2	.	TRBV9	CASSVMGSGFRGYTF	TGTGCCAGCAGCGTAATGGGCAGTGGGTTTAGGGGCTACACCTTC
17	.	TRBJ2-7	.	TRBV6-2/TRBV6-3	CASSYSILGASYNEQYF	TGTGCCAGCAGTTACTCGATATTGGGGGCATCCTACAATGAGCAGTACTTC
14	TRBD2	TRBJ2-5	.	TRBV20-1	CSARSGGYQETQYF	TGCAGTGCTAGAAGCGGGGGGTACCAAGAGACCCAGTACTTC
15	TRBD2	TRBJ2-7	.	TRBV29-1	CSVHWREGYSYEQYF	TGCAGCGTCCATTGGCGGGAGGGGTACTCCTACGAGCAGTACTTC
12	.	TRBJ1-1	.	TRBV7-9	CASSLMETEAFF	TGTGCCAGCAGCTTAATGGAAACTGAAGCTTTCTTT
18	TRBD2	TRBJ2-3	.	TRBV4-1	CASSPGPGLAGAVDTQYF	TGCGCCAGCAGCCCGGGCCCGGGGCTAGCGGGAGCTGTAGATACGCAGTATTTT
15	TRBD2	TRBJ2-3	few	TRBV28	CASSSPSGGADTQYF	TGTGCCAGCAGTTCCCCTAGCGGGGGTGCGGATACGCAGTATTTT
14	TRBD1	TRBJ1-6	.	TRBV6-1	CASYRTGGRSPLHF	TGTGCCAGCTACCGGACAGGGGGCCGGTCACCCCTCCACTTT
13	.	TRBJ2-7	.	TRBV20-1	CSARSSSYNEQYF	TGCAGTGCTAGAAGCAGCTCCTACAATGAGCAGTACTTC
13	TRBD2	TRBJ2-5	.	TRBV6-6	CASMSRGGVTQYF	TGTGCCAGCATGAGCCGGGGGGGGGTGACCCAGTACTTC
14	.	TRBJ1-6	.	TRBV2	CASSLGGVVSPLHF	TGTGCCAGCAGCCTGGGGGGGGTGGTATCACCCCTCCACTTT
14	TRBD1	TRBJ1-2	.	TRBV6-1	CASYPQGPIYGYTF	TGTGCCAGCTACCCACAGGGGCCGATCTATGGCTACACCTTC
14	TRBD1	TRBJ1-6	few	TRBV2	CASTGTGTSSPLHF	TGTGCCAGCACCGGGACAGGGACAAGTTCACCCCTCCACTTT
13	.	TRBJ2-7	.	TRBV29-1	CSARTDLSYEQYF	TGCAGCGCCCGGACAGACCTCTCCTACGAGCAGTACTTC
15	.	TRBJ1-5	once	TRBV28	CASSLTGSNNQPQHF	TGTGCCAGCAGCCTTACCGGGAGCAATAATCAGCCCCAGCATTTT
18	TRBD2	TRBJ2-1	once	TRBV5-1	CASSSTAPSGGRHNEQFF	TGCGCCAGCAGCTCAACAGCACCCTCTGGCGGGAGGCACAATGAGCAGTTCTTC
14	.	TRBJ2-1	few	TRBV6-5	CASSGGMEYNEQFF	TGTGCCAGCAGTGGAGGGATGGAATACAATGAGCAGTTCTTC
15	.	TRBJ1-1	many	TRBV7-9	CASSPPGRMNTEAFF	TGTGCCAGCAGCCCCCCGGGACGGATGAACACTGAAGCTTTCTTT
15	.	TRBJ2-7	.	TRBV27	CASSLLGQWTYEQYF	TGTGCCAGCAGTTTATTAGGACAGTGGACCTACGAGCAGTACTTC
12	.	TRBJ1-2	once	TRBV20-1	CSARDYGGGYTF	TGCAGTGCTAGAGATTACGGCGGAGGCTACACCTTC
14	.	TRBJ2-7	few	TRBV5-1	CASSWGDSTYEQYF	TGCGCCAGCAGCTGGGGGGACAGCACCTACGAGCAGTACTTC
13	.	TRBJ2-5	.	TRBV5-6	CASSPSTSGLQYF	TGTGCCAGCAGCCCCTCGACCTCCGGGCTCCAGTACTTC
13	TRBD1	TRBJ2-7	many	TRBV25-1	CASSTTGTYEQYF	TGTGCCAGCAGTACGACAGGGACCTACGAGCAGTACTTC
15	TRBD1	TRBJ2-3	.	TRBV9	CASSVEGARGDTQYF	TGTGCCAGCAGCGTAGAGGGGGCCCGCGGAGATACGCAGTATTTT
13	.	TRBJ1-1	.	TRBV12-3/TRBV12-4	CASSLAQGRRAFF	TGTGCCAGCAGTTTAGCGCAGGGGCGGCGGGCTTTCTTT
14	.	TRBJ2-2	.	TRBV30	CAWTGRRYSGELFF	TGTGCCTGGACCGGGAGACGATATAGCGGGGAGCTGTTTTTT
15	TRBD2	TRBJ2-1	.	TRBV6-5	CASSYGSGGPNDQFF	TGTGCCAGCAGTTACGGTAGCGGGGGGCCCAATGATCAGTTCTTC
14	.	TRBJ1-2	few	TRBV20-1	CSARPGASGYGYTF	TGCAGTGCTCGACCCGGGGCGTCGGGCTATGGCTACACCTTC
13	.	TRBJ1-3	few	TRBV11-2	CASTLSRGDTIYF	TGTGCCAGCACCCTAAGCCGGGGAGACACCATATATTTT
14	.	TRBJ2-3	.	TRBV7-9	CASSQIQASDTQYF	TGTGCCAGCAGCCAGATCCAAGCTTCTGATACGCAGTATTTT
15	.	TRBJ2-7	few	TRBV3-1	CASSQDSGASYEQYF	TGTGCCAGCAGCCAAGATTCGGGGGCCTCCTACGAGCAGTACTTC
14	.	TRBJ1-4	few	TRBV4-1	CASSVAVTNEKLFF	TGCGCCAGCAGCGTCGCCGTAACTAATGAAAAACTGTTTTTT
18	TRBD2	TRBJ2-1	few	TRBV11-2	CASSGGGVLVRVTREQFF	TGTGCCAGCAGCGGGGGGGGAGTACTAGTTAGGGTGACGAGGGAGCAGTTCTTC
14	.	TRBJ2-5	few	TRBV4-1	CASSQDGRRETQYF	TGCGCCAGCAGCCAAGATGGGAGAAGGGAGACCCAGTACTTC
13	.	TRBJ1-2	few	TRBV4-2	CASSQGKGPGYTF	TGTGCCAGCAGCCAAGGAAAGGGGCCCGGCTACACCTTC
15	TRBD2	TRBJ2-2	.	TRBV7-7	CASSLETSGSGELFF	TGTGCCAGCAGCTTAGAGACTAGCGGGTCGGGGGAGCTGTTTTTT
16	TRBD2	TRBJ2-1	many	TRBV2	CASSGDSGATYNEQFF	TGTGCCAGCAGTGGGGATAGCGGGGCCACCTACAATGAGCAGTTCTTC
14	TRBD2	TRBJ2-7	few	TRBV4-2	CASSQAGGPDEQYF	TGTGCCAGCAGCCAAGCGGGAGGGCCTGACGAGCAGTACTTC
14	.	TRBJ1-5	.	TRBV28	CASSLLSHDQPQHF	TGTGCCAGCAGTTTACTCAGTCACGATCAGCCCCAGCATTTT
16	.	TRBJ2-1	.	TRBV4-1	CASSRIGGGVYNEQFF	TGCGCCAGCAGCCGGATAGGAGGGGGCGTCTACAATGAGCAGTTCTTC
15	.	TRBJ1-1	few	TRBV11-2	CASSSPSRGQGEAFF	TGTGCCAGCAGCTCCCCTTCGCGGGGTCAGGGTGAAGCTTTCTTT
15	.	TRBJ2-1	.	TRBV7-9	CTSIRGREVINEQFF	TGTACCAGCATCAGAGGGCGCGAAGTTATTAATGAGCAGTTCTTC